The T cell receptor beta chain described here comes from a study of cytomegalovirus exposure and HLA in healthy donors. Whole-study results and caveats: Most sequenced TCRs were rare (though some public TCRs occurred in many donors). In a later analysis, a missense DCLRE1C variant was linked to TCR beta V- and J-gene trimming.

It was with 60 Vbeta and 13 Jbeta primers that the PCR ran. Assay: immunoSEQ multiplex PCR; the TCRdb copy retains only in-frame clones and omits some. The repertoire holds about 200,000 clones, around four fifths seen once, with about 1.7% in the top ten. To note about this clone: The antigen is undetermined.

This CDR3 has 15 residues. The V end lost 5 bases, the J end lost 0 bases, and 12 bases lay between the germline ends. Germline V gene lookup returns CDR1 LNHDA and CDR2 SQIVND (reference sequence). Sequenced material: PBMCs. This sequence was found in a man aged 45-65 years in good health and CMV-seronegative. The genes are TRBV19 and TRBJ2-3; a possible D gene is TRBD2 (6 bases). The CDR3 is CASSFSSASTDTQYF. CDR3 DNA: TGTGCCAGTAGTTTCTCTAGCGCCAGCACAGATACGCAGTATTTT.